This T cell receptor beta chain appears in the sequencing data of a study of tumor-infiltrating lymphocytes in primary liver carcinoma. Of note for this clonotype: The antigen remains unidentified.

TCR beta cDNA was reverse-transcribed from roughly 0.45 ug of total RNA. The reaction used a constant-region primer and ProtoScript II reverse transcriptase. A slightly modified ARM-PCR protocol with three nested multiplex PCR rounds produced these TCR beta libraries. In the first two PCR rounds, TRBV1-TRBV30 forward primers were paired with a C-beta reverse primer, and each round lasted approximately 10 cycles. From the multiplex PCR reads, TCRdb called clonotypes with MiXCR, one entry per CDR3 protein. This sample has some 190,000 distinct CDR3 sequences, with roughly three fifths found just once. V was pared by 8 bases and J by 2 bases, with 19 bases between. CDR1 and CDR2 (germline): SGHAT, FQNNGV. The CDR3 is 15 amino acids. Regarding the study as a whole: When set against blood, tumors had a significantly higher top-250-clone fraction (p = 0.039).

Germline DNA was also extracted, and blood RNA was taken from unsorted whole blood. These patients lived with chronic HBV infection and had never been treated. The source of this sequence is a man aged 40-49 years with primary liver carcinoma and hepatitis B virus infection. The chain has TRBV11-2 and TRBJ2-7, with D possibly matching TRBD2 (6 bases). The sequenced material came from peripheral blood. CDR3 region: CASSTTGRAAYEQYF. CDR3 nucleotide sequence: TGTGCCAGCTCGACTACCGGGAGAGCTGCCTACGAGCAGTACTTC.